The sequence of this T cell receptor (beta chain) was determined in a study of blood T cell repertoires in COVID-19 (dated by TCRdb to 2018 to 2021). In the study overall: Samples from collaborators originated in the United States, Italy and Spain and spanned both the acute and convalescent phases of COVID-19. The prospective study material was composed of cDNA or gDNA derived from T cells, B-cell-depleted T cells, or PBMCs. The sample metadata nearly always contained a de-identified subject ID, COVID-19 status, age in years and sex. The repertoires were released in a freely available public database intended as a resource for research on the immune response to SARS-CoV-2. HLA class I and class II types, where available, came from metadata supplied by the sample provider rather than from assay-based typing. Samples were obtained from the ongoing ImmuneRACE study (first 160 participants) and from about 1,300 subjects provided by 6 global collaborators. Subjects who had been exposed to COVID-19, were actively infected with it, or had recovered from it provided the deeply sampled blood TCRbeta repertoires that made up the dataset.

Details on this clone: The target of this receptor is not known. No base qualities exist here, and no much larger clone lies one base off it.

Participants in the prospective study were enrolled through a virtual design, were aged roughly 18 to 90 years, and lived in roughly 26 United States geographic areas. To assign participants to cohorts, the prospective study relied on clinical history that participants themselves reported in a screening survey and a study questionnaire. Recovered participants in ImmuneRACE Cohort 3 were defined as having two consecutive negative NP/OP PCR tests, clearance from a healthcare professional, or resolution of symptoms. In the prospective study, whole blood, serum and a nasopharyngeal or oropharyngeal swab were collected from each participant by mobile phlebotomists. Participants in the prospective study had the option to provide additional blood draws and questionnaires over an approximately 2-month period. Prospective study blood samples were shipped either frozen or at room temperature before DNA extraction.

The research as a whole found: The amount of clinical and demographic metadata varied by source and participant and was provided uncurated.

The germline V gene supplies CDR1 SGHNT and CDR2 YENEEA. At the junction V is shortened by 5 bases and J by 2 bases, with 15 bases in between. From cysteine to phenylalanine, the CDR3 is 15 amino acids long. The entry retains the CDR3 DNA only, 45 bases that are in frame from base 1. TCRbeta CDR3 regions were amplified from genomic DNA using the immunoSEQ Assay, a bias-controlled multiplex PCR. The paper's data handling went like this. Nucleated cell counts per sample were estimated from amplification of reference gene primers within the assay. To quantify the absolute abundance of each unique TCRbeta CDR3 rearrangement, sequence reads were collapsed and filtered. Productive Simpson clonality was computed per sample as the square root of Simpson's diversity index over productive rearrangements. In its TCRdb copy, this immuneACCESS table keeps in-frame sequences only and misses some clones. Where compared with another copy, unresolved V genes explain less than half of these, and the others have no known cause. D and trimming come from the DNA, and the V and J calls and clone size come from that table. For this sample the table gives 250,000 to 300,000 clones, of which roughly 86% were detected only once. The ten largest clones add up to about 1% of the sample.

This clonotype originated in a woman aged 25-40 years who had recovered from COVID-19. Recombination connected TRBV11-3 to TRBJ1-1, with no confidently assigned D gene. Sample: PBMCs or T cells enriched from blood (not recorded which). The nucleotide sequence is TGTGCCAGCAGCACCCCTTTTGAGGGAAACACTGAAGCTTTCTTT. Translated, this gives CASSTPFEGNTEAFF.